This is a list of T cell receptor beta chains from one sample in a study of glioma-infiltrating T cells after dendritic cell vaccination. Sequenced by immunoSEQ multiplex PCR; TCRdb stores in-frame clones only, minus some. The sample has some 110,000 clones; almost 90% are singletons. Sequenced material: blood, taken after dendritic cell vaccination. All receptors come from a human donor with glioblastoma. The CDR3 runs from the conserved cysteine through the conserved F or W. A D gene is named only where the DNA matches it firmly. The listing skips clone size in some rows; elsewhere it reads once, few, many or a size class.

TRBJ2-7,-,15,TRBV7-6,-,CASSLRGAVGDEQYF,TGTGCCAGCAGCTTAAGGGGTGCGGTAGGCGACGAGCAGTACTTC
TRBJ2-5,TRBD1,15,TRBV15,-,CATSRVGQQQETQYF,TGTGCCACCAGCAGAGTGGGACAGCAGCAAGAGACCCAGTACTTC
TRBJ2-5,TRBD2,15,TRBV2,-,CASRIASGRGQTQYF,TGTGCCAGCAGAATAGCGAGCGGGAGGGGACAGACCCAGTACTTC
TRBJ1-1,-,14,TRBV6-5,few,CASREGQPNTEAFF,TGTGCCAGCCGGGAGGGACAACCGAACACTGAAGCTTTCTTT
TRBJ2-2,TRBD1,15,TRBV6-5,-,CASRPGTGFNGELFF,TGTGCCAGCAGACCCGGGACAGGGTTTAACGGGGAGCTGTTTTTT
TRBJ1-2,TRBD1,13,TRBV5-4,-,CASSYGTDDGYTF,TGTGCCAGCAGCTACGGGACAGACGATGGCTACACCTTC
TRBJ2-1,TRBD2,14,TRBV9,once,CASSVGGGSFEQFF,TGTGCCAGCAGCGTAGGTGGCGGGAGCTTCGAGCAGTTCTTC
TRBJ2-1,-,11,TRBV18,-,CASSPDKKQFF,TGTGCCAGCTCACCAGACAAAAAGCAGTTCTTC
TRBJ1-2,-,12,TRBV28,-,CASSLAQDGYTF,TGTGCCAGCAGTTTAGCACAAGATGGCTACACCTTC
TRBJ2-5,-,13,TRBV27,-,CASSTGDQGTQYF,TGTGCCAGCAGTACGGGGGATCAGGGTACCCAGTACTTC
TRBJ2-6,-,15,TRBV7-9,-,CASSLVGSGANVLTF,TGTGCCAGCAGCTTAGTCGGCTCTGGGGCCAACGTCCTGACTTTC
TRBJ2-2,TRBD1,19,TRBV2,-,CASSSRTGTGFANTGELFF,TGTGCCAGCAGTTCTCGTACCGGGACAGGATTCGCGAACACCGGGGAGCTGTTTTTT
TRBJ2-7,TRBD2,16,TRBV5-1,few,CASSLGGTSGTDEQYF,TGCGCCAGCAGCTTGGGCGGGACTAGCGGGACGGACGAGCAGTACTTC
TRBJ2-2,TRBD1,14,TRBV6-4,-,CASSHDRGGGELFF,TGTGCCAGCAGTCACGACAGGGGAGGCGGGGAGCTGTTTTTT
TRBJ2-1,-,15,TRBV6-4,-,CASSDGRASYNEQFF,TGTGCCAGCAGTGACGGCAGGGCCTCCTACAATGAGCAGTTCTTC
TRBJ2-7,-,13,TRBV7-8,-,CASSRSEGYEQYF,TGTGCCAGCAGCCGCAGTGAGGGCTACGAGCAGTACTTC
TRBJ1-3,-,17,TRBV4-2,-,CASSQAVGTNAGNTIYF,TGTGCCAGCAGCCAAGCGGTCGGGACAAACGCTGGAAACACCATATATTTT
TRBJ1-2,TRBD1,13,TRBV19,-,CASSLDRDYGYTF,TGTGCCAGTAGCCTCGACAGGGACTATGGCTACACCTTC
TRBJ1-2,TRBD1,14,TRBV5-1,-,CASSQGDTTYGYTF,TGCGCCAGCAGCCAGGGGGACACGACTTATGGCTACACCTTC
TRBJ1-1,TRBD1,14,TRBV6-1,few,CASTVTGAGTEAFF,TGTGCCAGCACCGTGACAGGGGCGGGCACTGAAGCTTTCTTT
TRBJ2-7,TRBD2,16,TRBV6-6,-,CASSYLTGTNSYEQYF,TGTGCCAGCAGTTACTTGACCGGGACTAACTCCTACGAGCAGTACTTC
TRBJ2-3,-,12,TRBV6-5,-,CASRLNGQRQYF,TGTGCCAGCAGATTAAATGGACAGCGGCAGTATTTT
TRBJ1-5,TRBD1,13,TRBV6-4,-,CASSEDRERPQHF,TGTGCCAGCAGTGAAGACAGGGAACGGCCCCAGCATTTT
TRBJ1-3,TRBD1,15,TRBV19,-,CASRDRGLYGNTIYF,TGTGCCAGTAGGGACAGGGGGCTTTATGGAAACACCATATATTTT
TRBJ1-2,TRBD1,13,TRBV18,-,CASSPSTGEGYTF,TGTGCCAGCTCACCGTCGACAGGGGAGGGCTACACCTTC
TRBJ2-1,TRBD2,17,TRBV5-1,-,CASSLAKVSGNDNEQFF,TGCGCCAGCAGCTTGGCCAAAGTTAGCGGGAACGACAATGAGCAGTTCTTC
TRBJ2-7,TRBD2,15,TRBV27,-,CASSPLAGARHEQYF,TGTGCCAGCAGTCCTTTAGCGGGAGCGCGCCACGAGCAGTACTTC
TRBJ1-2,-,13,TRBV2,-,CASNPGEREGYTF,TGTGCCAGCAACCCCGGGGAACGCGAGGGCTACACCTTC
TRBJ2-1,-,18,TRBV4-1,few,CASSHTNFLGASGDEQFF,TGCGCCAGCAGCCACACAAATTTCTTAGGGGCATCGGGGGATGAGCAGTTCTTC
TRBJ1-1,TRBD1,15,TRBV9,-,CASSVGQGSGTEAFF,TGTGCCAGCAGCGTGGGACAGGGGTCCGGGACTGAAGCTTTCTTT
TRBJ1-3,-,11,TRBV6-1,-,CASSATSAIYF,TGTGCCAGCAGTGCTACGTCTGCCATATATTTT
TRBJ1-1,-,15,TRBV2,-,CGTAKDSQRNTEAFF,TGCGGTACTGCAAAGGACAGCCAAAGAAACACTGAAGCTTTCTTT
TRBJ2-4,TRBD1,13,TRBV30,-,CAWGRTGSNIQYF,TGTGCCTGGGGGAGGACAGGGTCAAACATTCAGTACTTC
TRBJ2-7,TRBD2,15,TRBV11-2,-,CASSLRKGLANEQYF,TGTGCCAGCAGCTTAAGGAAGGGACTAGCCAACGAGCAGTACTTC
TRBJ1-2,TRBD1,14,TRBV29-1,-,CSVARQGLDYGYTF,TGCAGCGTTGCGCGACAGGGACTAGACTATGGCTACACCTTC
TRBJ2-5,TRBD2,15,TRBV10-2,-,CASSELLAGKETQYF,TGCGCCAGCAGTGAGTTACTAGCGGGGAAAGAGACCCAGTACTTC
TRBJ1-2,-,13,TRBV27,-,CASSFRGGHGYTF,TGTGCCAGCAGTTTTAGGGGGGGCCACGGCTACACCTTC
TRBJ2-1,TRBD2,17,TRBV4-1,-,CASSQDPQVVAGNEQFF,TGCGCCAGCAGCCAAGATCCCCAGGTAGTAGCGGGAAATGAGCAGTTCTTC
TRBJ1-2,-,14,TRBV11-1,-,CASSQADGAVGYTF,TGTGCCAGCAGCCAAGCGGACGGTGCGGTTGGCTACACCTTC
TRBJ2-7,TRBD1,15,TRBV14,-,CASSQTGTGVFEQYF,TGTGCCAGCAGCCAAACCGGGACAGGGGTCTTCGAGCAGTACTTC
TRBJ2-3,-,16,TRBV2,-,CASSEPGVRSTDTQYF,TGTGCCAGCAGTGAACCCGGGGTCCGGAGCACAGATACGCAGTATTTT
TRBJ2-5,TRBD2,15,TRBV18,-,CASSPPSGAQRTQYF,TGTGCCAGCTCACCCCCTAGCGGGGCACAAAGGACCCAGTACTTC
TRBJ2-3,TRBD2,14,TRBV29-1,-,CSGFGTSATDTQYF,TGCAGCGGCTTCGGGACTAGCGCCACAGATACGCAGTATTTT
TRBJ2-7,TRBD2,16,TRBV6-1,-,CASSEGGRGASYEQYF,TGTGCCAGCAGTGAGGGCGGGAGGGGTGCGTCCTACGAGCAGTACTTC
TRBJ2-5,-,14,TRBV28,-,CASSKQGGGETQYF,TGTGCCAGCAGCAAACAAGGGGGGGGAGAGACCCAGTACTTC
TRBJ2-5,-,15,TRBV5-1,-,CASSLGAGVRETQYF,TGCGCCAGCAGCTTGGGCGCAGGGGTCCGGGAGACCCAGTACTTC
TRBJ2-5,TRBD2,18,TRBV5-1,-,CASLNLGTSGSEIETQYF,TGCGCCAGCCTGAACCTCGGGACTAGCGGGAGCGAGATAGAGACCCAGTACTTC
TRBJ1-2,-,13,TRBV25-1,-,CASSEGGVYGYTF,TGTGCCAGCAGTGAAGGAGGAGTCTATGGCTACACCTTC